These T cell receptor beta chains were read from a single sample in a study of T cells expressing NK-cell markers. Each CDR3 protein gets one entry in TCRdb, which reprocessed the 5' RACE reads and gives no DNA. The sample's table shows 550,000 to 600,000 distinct CDR3 sequences. Sequenced sample: blood T cells: a sorted CD56 or NKG2C T cell subset, CD4+ or CD8+ T cells, or bulk PBMC T cells (not recorded which). These receptors all stem from a young man in good health. The CDR3 runs from the conserved cysteine through the conserved F or W. The order of the fields is V gene, J gene, CDR3 protein.

TRBV12-3/TRBV12-4	TRBJ2-5	CASSLMSGAGETQYF
TRBV20-1	TRBJ1-6	CSASGGHSYNSPLHF
TRBV11-3	TRBJ2-4	CASSLELWGQGKNIQYF
TRBV27	TRBJ1-5	CASSPTGGAHNQPQHF
TRBV9	TRBJ2-1	CASSVGTSGNNEQFF
TRBV6-1	TRBJ2-7	CASSETGISEQYF
TRBV3-1	TRBJ2-6	CASRGDPGANVLTF
TRBV11-2	TRBJ2-7	CASSSPFLAGVSYEQYF
TRBV11-2	TRBJ2-3	CASRGVADTQYF
TRBV4-3	TRBJ2-7	CASSRGLAGSYEQYF
TRBV20-1	TRBJ2-7	CSARVPRGLTYEQYF
TRBV20-1	TRBJ2-1	CSASEGNYEQFF
TRBV7-7	TRBJ2-3	CASSLVSGRGTDTQYF
TRBV11-2	TRBJ2-1	CASSSTLALSYNEQFF
TRBV6-5	TRBJ2-1	CASSPGGVPYNEQFF
TRBV28	TRBJ2-5	CASRDYGTSGRGGTQYF
TRBV12-3/TRBV12-4	TRBJ1-3	CASRKPGGVGNTIYF
TRBV7-9	TRBJ2-1	CASSSRRLAERGGEQFF
TRBV18	TRBJ2-7	CASSQGLAEVGDSYEQYF
TRBV2	TRBJ2-5	CASSRTLGTTEETQYF
TRBV27	TRBJ1-5	CASKRTGINQPQHF
TRBV4-3	TRBJ2-3	CASSVLTRPLRLPSTDTQYF
TRBV6-2/TRBV6-3	TRBJ1-1	CATIYPGTGTGAFF
TRBV5-1	TRBJ2-5	CASSPSHRGRQETQYF
TRBV11-1	TRBJ2-1	CASSHGRGTSGGRGNEQFF
TRBV3-1	TRBJ2-1	CASSPGLESHEQFF
TRBV5-1	TRBJ1-2	CASSPRGDGYTF
TRBV27	TRBJ2-1	CASSPQFEGEDEQFF
TRBV19	TRBJ1-2	CASTLGTEGLYFHGYTF
TRBV15	TRBJ2-2	CATSFLLGQGSGELFF
TRBV6-1	TRBJ2-1	CASSPIPSSYNEQFF
TRBV28	TRBJ2-1	CASSRLASGSTYEQFF
TRBV6-5	TRBJ2-5	CASTGLAGLLQQETQYF
TRBV7-9	TRBJ2-3	CASSLALPGTDTQYF
TRBV20-1	TRBJ2-2	CSAALISGTGGELFF
TRBV27	TRBJ2-4	CARGGGVAKNIQYF
TRBV12-5	TRBJ2-2	CATHYGTGELFF